The 17 T cell receptor beta chains listed next were all sequenced from one sample in a study of regulatory T cells in long-lasting Graves disease (dated by TCRdb to the early 2020s). The label giving this sample's time point can be read as: persistent/refractory GD, antithyroid drugs over 5 years with positive TRAb. For both TCR sequencing and RNA sequencing, RNA was extracted from PBMCs in TRIzol. Preparation of the library involved multiplex PCR. Sequencing was carried out with an Illumina HiSeq 4000. iRepertoire HTBI primers and Arm-PCR amplification of CDR3 regions were used to construct TCR beta libraries. The raw public data were reprocessed by TCRdb itself: fastp quality trimming at Q25, MiXCR clonotype calling, in-frame beta chains only. Rows are unified per CDR3 protein, each entry keeping the most common DNA and genes. Here the sample has roughly 450,000 distinct CDR3 sequences; less than 25% occur a single time. 6.5% to 8% of the sample belongs to the ten largest clones.

Material: peripheral blood mononuclear cells (PBMCs), obtained when the disease was refractory, from a patient treated with antithyroid drugs. Source of these receptors: a female donor with Graves disease.

This sequence joins TRBV6-1 and TRBJ2-7, with a possible D match to TRBD1 (5 bases). The CDR3 sequence is 14 residues long. The germline V gene has CDR1 MNHNS and CDR2 SASEGT. Trimming took 6 bases from V and 5 from J, leaving 17 bases between them. This CDR3 reads CASRQDTVLHEQYF. The CDR3 region has the DNA TGTGCCAGCAGACAGGACACCGTACTCCACGAGCAGTACTTC.

This clonotype was seen more than once but under ten times. The J gene is TRBJ2-7, the V gene TRBV10-3; 8 positions match TRBD2. This CDR3 comprises 14 residues. V shed 10 bases, J shed 6 bases, and the junction held 14 bases outside the gene matches. Germline V gene sequence: CDR1 ENHRY, CDR2 SYGVKD. The CDR3: CATNFGRAVGEQYF. The CDR3 DNA sequence: TGTGCCACCAACTTCGGGAGGGCCGTAGGCGAGCAGTACTTC.

The sample holds many counts of this clonotype. V is TRBV29-1 and J is TRBJ2-5; 7 nucleotides line up with TRBD2. CDR1 and CDR2 (germline): SQVTM, ANQGSEA. The J segment lost 0 bases and the V segment lost 7 bases, leaving 8 bases of the junction unmatched. The CDR3 covers 14 residues. The CDR3 sequence: CSALLAANQETQYF. The CDR3 nucleotides are TGCAGCGCCCTTCTAGCGGCCAACCAAGAGACCCAGTACTTC.

This clonotype has a single count. This sequence joins TRBV30 and TRBJ2-7; tentative D call: TRBD1 (6 bases). The CDR3 has 13 residues. The germline CDR1 and CDR2 sequences are GTSNPN and SVGIG (reference sequence). V was pared by 2 bases and J by 7 bases, with 15 bases between. Here the CDR3 reads CAWSTGQKGEQYF. DNA for the CDR3: TGTGCCTGGAGTACAGGACAGAAGGGGGAGCAGTACTTC. The full variable domain, rest sourced from reference TRBV30 and TRBJ2-7, is SQTIHQWPATLVQPVGSPLSLECTVEGTSNPNLYWYRQAAGRGLQLLFYSVGIGQISSEVPQNLSASRPQDRQFILSSKKLLLSDSGFYLCAWSTGQKGEQYFGPGTRLTVT.

This clonotype has at least ten counts. The V gene is TRBV29-1, the J gene TRBJ2-7; TRBD2 matches 7 bases. The germline gives CDR1 SQVTM, CDR2 ANQGSEA. J was trimmed by 3 bases and V by 4 bases; bases with no gene match: 9. The CDR3 is made up of 14 amino acids. CDR3 in amino acids: CSVGGGSGRYEQYF. CDR3 sequence (DNA): TGCAGCGTTGGAGGCGGGAGCGGCCGCTACGAGCAGTACTTC.

This clonotype was seen repeatedly, ten times or more. V gene TRBV29-1 combines with J gene TRBJ1-2; D is perhaps TRBD1 (5 bases). This CDR3 region has 16 residues. In germline, CDR1 is SQVTM, CDR2 ANQGSEA. V lost 6 bases to trimming and J lost 0 bases, with 20 bases between them. This CDR3 is CSVDTGASASNYGYTF. The CDR3 DNA sequence: TGCAGCGTAGACACCGGGGCCAGCGCCTCTAACTATGGCTACACCTTC.

In regard to this clonotype: Given a much more abundant clone one base away, this may be a read error. The V gene is TRBV20-1, the J gene TRBJ1-5; 8 bases are shared with TRBD1. Germline V gene lookup returns CDR1 DFQATT and CDR2 SNEGSKA (reference sequence). The CDR3 loop spans 15 amino acids. V lost 5 bases to trimming and J lost 7 bases; unmatched junction nucleotides: 13. The DNA of the CDR3 is TGCAGTGCTGTAAGGGGGGCAGGGGGCCGACAGCCCCAGCATTTT. It translates to CSAVRGAGGRQPQHF.

This clonotype was seen many times. The rearrangement uses TRBV28 and TRBJ1-1, with a possible D match to TRBD1 (5 bases). Looked up from germline, CDR1 is MDHEN and CDR2 is SYDVKM. The CDR3 sequence is 12 residues long. V was pared by 7 bases and J by 10 bases, with 16 bases between. This CDR3 reads CASIPQGVGAFF. DNA for the CDR3: TGTGCCAGCATCCCCCAGGGAGTCGGAGCTTTCTTT.

This clonotype was seen many times. The chain couples TRBV3-1 to TRBJ2-2, with 11 bases that match TRBD2. Germline V CDR1 and CDR2: LGHDT, YNNKEL (reference sequence). The V and J ends lost 4 bases and 10 bases, in that order; junction bases with no gene match: 5. The CDR3 is made up of 14 amino acids. DNA for the CDR3: TGTGCCAGCAGCCCTAGCGGGAGGTCTTCGGAGCTGTTTTTT. Protein: CASSPSGRSSELFF.

This chain connects TRBV2 to TRBJ2-1, with D uncertain. CDR1 and CDR2 (germline): SNHLY, FYNNEI. Deletions cut 4 bases from V and 0 bases from J, with 10 bases between. The CDR3 has 15 residues. CDR3 coding DNA: TGTGCCAGCAGTGGGCGCGGCAACTCCTACAATGAGCAGTTCTTC. It codes for CASSGRGNSYNEQFF.

This clonotype showed up many times. The chain employs TRBV7-3 and TRBJ1-2; D possibly corresponds to TRBD1 (6 bases). In germline, CDR1 is SGHTA, CDR2 FQGTGA. The CDR3 contains 14 residues. Trimming removed 5 bases from V and 5 bases from J, with 15 bases in between. CDR3 DNA sequence: TGTGCCAGCAGCCCCGGCAGGGGTGGTTATGGCTACACCTTC. It encodes CASSPGRGGYGYTF.

There are many counts of this clonotype. The V call is TRBV28, the J call TRBJ1-1; TRBD1 is a possible D gene (5 bases). The germline gives CDR1 MDHEN, CDR2 SYDVKM. The CDR3 contains 14 residues. Deletions cut 2 bases from V and 1 base from J, with 8 bases between. CDR3 in amino acids: CASSLAGTNTEAFF. The CDR3 DNA is TGTGCCAGCAGTTTAGCAGGGACGAACACTGAAGCTTTCTTT.

This clonotype occurred many times. DNA of the CDR3: TGCAGTGCTATTGGTGGCGGGAGCTCCTACGAGCAGTACTTC. Translated: CSAIGGGSSYEQYF. The chain combines TRBV20-1 with TRBJ2-7; TRBD2 agrees at 7 bases. The junction had 6 bases not matched to a gene; V was cut back by 4 bases and J by 0 bases. The CDR3 consists of 14 residues. The germline V gene encodes CDR1 DFQATT and CDR2 SNEGSKA (reference sequence).

This clonotype turned up a few times. The chain joins TRBV19 to TRBJ2-2, with D hard to call. Germline V lookup: CDR1 LNHDA, CDR2 SQIVND (reference sequence). Between the trimmed V and J ends, which lost 3 bases and 1 base, there was a span of 9 bases. The length of the CDR3 is 15 residues. The CDR3 here is CASSMVSGNTGELFF. In DNA, the CDR3 is TGTGCCAGTAGTATGGTTTCAGGGAACACCGGGGAGCTGTTTTTT.

A few counts support this clonotype. The chain is built from TRBV30 and TRBJ2-2; the D gene is possibly TRBD2 (5 bases). The germline gives CDR1 GTSNPN, CDR2 SVGIG (reference sequence). This CDR3 region has 13 residues. V was trimmed by 4 bases and J by 1 base, leaving 7 bases between them. CDR3 protein: CAWTEENTGELFF. The CDR3 nucleotides are TGTGCCTGGACGGAGGAGAACACCGGGGAGCTGTTTTTT.

This clonotype was picked up many times. V and J are TRBV27 and TRBJ2-5, with 13 bases identical to TRBD2. V lost 4 bases and J lost 4; bases outside the gene matches: 9. Looked up from germline, CDR1 is MNHEY and CDR2 is SMNVEV (reference sequence). This CDR3 region has 17 residues. The CDR3 is CASSSRLAGGSVETQYF. The CDR3, as DNA: TGTGCCAGCAGTTCCCGACTAGCGGGAGGCTCTGTAGAGACCCAGTACTTC.

Ten or more counts support this clonotype. The chain couples TRBV7-2 to TRBJ2-7; possibly TRBD2 for D (6 bases). This CDR3 has 14 amino acids. V was cut by 5 bases and J by 4 bases, with 15 bases left in between. In germline, CDR1 is SGHTA, CDR2 FQGNSA. This CDR3 is CASSRPGLQYEQYF. The CDR3 DNA follows: TGTGCCAGCAGCAGACCGGGACTCCAATACGAGCAGTACTTC.